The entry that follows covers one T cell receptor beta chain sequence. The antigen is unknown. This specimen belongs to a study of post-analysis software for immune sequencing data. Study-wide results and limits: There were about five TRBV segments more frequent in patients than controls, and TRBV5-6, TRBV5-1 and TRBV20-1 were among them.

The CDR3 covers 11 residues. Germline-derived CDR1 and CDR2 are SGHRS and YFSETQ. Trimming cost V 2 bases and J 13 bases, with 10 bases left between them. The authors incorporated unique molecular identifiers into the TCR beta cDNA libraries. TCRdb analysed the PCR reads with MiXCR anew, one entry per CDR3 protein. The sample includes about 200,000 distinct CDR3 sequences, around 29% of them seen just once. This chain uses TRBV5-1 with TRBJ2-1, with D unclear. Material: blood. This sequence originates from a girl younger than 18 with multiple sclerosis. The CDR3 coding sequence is TGCGCCAGCAGCTTATCAGAGACCCAGTTCTTC. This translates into CASSLSETQFF.